This is a list of T cell receptor beta chains from one sample in a study of T-cell memory formation after mild COVID-19. TCRdb re-analysed the 5' RACE reads in MiXCR, keeping a single row per CDR3 protein. The sample contains 150,000 to 200,000 distinct CDR3 sequences, 13% to 15% of which appear only once. Specimen: PBMCs or a T cell subset sorted from them (not recorded which). The receptors here all came from an adult woman who had mild COVID-19 (a few samples of this study predate the infection). Cell type and time point are not known. Both conserved end residues are part of each CDR3. The D gene is left open where the match is weak. Only some rows state a clone size, as once, few, many or a class for expanded clones.

TGTGCCAGCAGGAACAGGCGTTTGGCGGGAAACATTCAGTACTTC,CASRNRRLAGNIQYF,NA,TRBV12-3/TRBV12-4,TRBJ2-4,NA
TGTGCCAGTCGGGACTTTAGCACCTACGAGCAGTACTTC,CASRDFSTYEQYF,NA,TRBV19,TRBJ2-7,NA
TGTGCCAGCAGTTACCCGACAGGGGCGACTGGGACCCAGTACTTC,CASSYPTGATGTQYF,NA,TRBV27,TRBJ2-5,TRBD1
TGTGCCAGCAGCCCTCAGCCGGGACAGGGCTTCTACGAGCAGTACTTC,CASSPQPGQGFYEQYF,NA,TRBV7-8,TRBJ2-7,TRBD1
TGCGCCAGCAGCGCGGCGGGGGGAACCCAAGAGACCCAGTACTTC,CASSAAGGTQETQYF,NA,TRBV5-1,TRBJ2-5,TRBD2
TGCAGTGCTCCGGGACAGATTGAAGCTTTCTTT,CSAPGQIEAFF,NA,TRBV20-1,TRBJ1-1,TRBD1
TGTGCCAGCAGTTTAAGGGGGACAGGGGGCTCGCAGGGCTACACCTTC,CASSLRGTGGSQGYTF,NA,TRBV27,TRBJ1-2,TRBD1
TGTGCCACTAAGGAGACCCAGTACTTC,CATKETQYF,few,TRBV19,TRBJ2-5,NA
TGTGCTAGCAGCCCACATACGGACAGGGATGACAATGAGCAGTTCTTC,CASSPHTDRDDNEQFF,NA,TRBV7-7,TRBJ2-1,TRBD1
TGTGCCAGCAGCAACCGGGACTCCGGGTCTGGTACGCAGTATTTT,CASSNRDSGSGTQYF,NA,TRBV4-2,TRBJ2-3,NA
TGTGCCAGTAGTATATGGCGGGTAGATCAGCCCCAGCATTTT,CASSIWRVDQPQHF,NA,TRBV19,TRBJ1-5,NA
TGTGCCACCAGTGATGCTGGGAACACTGAAGCTTTCTTT,CATSDAGNTEAFF,few,TRBV24-1,TRBJ1-1,NA
TGTGCCACCAGCCCAGATAGCGGGGGGGCGAACAATGAGCAGTTCTTC,CATSPDSGGANNEQFF,NA,TRBV15,TRBJ2-1,TRBD2
TGTGCCAGCAGTTTAGCCGGGGGCGGCTACACCTTC,CASSLAGGGYTF,NA,TRBV12-3/TRBV12-4,TRBJ1-2,NA
TGTGCCAGCAGTCAATCCGACAGAGACTATGGCTACACCTTC,CASSQSDRDYGYTF,NA,TRBV12-3/TRBV12-4,TRBJ1-2,NA
TGTGCCACAGAGACTGCAACCGGAGAATACAATGAGCAGTTCTTC,CATETATGEYNEQFF,few,TRBV10-3,TRBJ2-1,NA
TGTGCCTGGAGTCCGGCTAGCGGGACCGGGGAGCTGTTTTTT,CAWSPASGTGELFF,NA,TRBV30,TRBJ2-2,TRBD2
TGCAGTGCTAGAGCCGGGACCAAACTAAAACAGCCCCAGCATTTT,CSARAGTKLKQPQHF,few,TRBV20-1,TRBJ1-5,NA
TGTGCCACCGCGATAACAGGGACAAGCAATCAGCCCCAGCATTTT,CATAITGTSNQPQHF,NA,TRBV27,TRBJ1-5,NA
TGCGCCAGCAGCTCCGGACTAGCGGGTGACACAGATACGCAGTATTTT,CASSSGLAGDTDTQYF,NA,TRBV5-1,TRBJ2-3,TRBD2
TGTGCCAGCAGCTTGGTAGGGGTGGGAGGCTACACCTTC,CASSLVGVGGYTF,few,TRBV5-4,TRBJ1-2,NA
TGTGCCACCAGTGACTCTAGACAGGGGTTTCGAGCTTTCTTT,CATSDSRQGFRAFF,many,TRBV24-1,TRBJ1-1,TRBD1
TGCGCCAGCAGCTTGGAATGGGGCACCGGGGAGCTGTTTTTT,CASSLEWGTGELFF,NA,TRBV5-1,TRBJ2-2,NA
TGTGCCATCGCCGGCGGGCCCGATACGCAGTATTTT,CAIAGGPDTQYF,NA,TRBV12-3/TRBV12-4,TRBJ2-3,NA
TGTGCCAGCAGCCCTAGGGGACAGCAGCGTGGCTACACCTTC,CASSPRGQQRGYTF,NA,TRBV7-2,TRBJ1-2,TRBD1
TGTGCCACCTCACAGGGATCCTACGAGCAGTACTTC,CATSQGSYEQYF,few,TRBV24-1,TRBJ2-7,NA
TGTGCCAGCAGACCCCAGGGACAGGGAAAATGGGATGGCTACACCTTC,CASRPQGQGKWDGYTF,NA,TRBV6-5,TRBJ1-2,TRBD1
TGTGCCACCAGTGATTCGCACAGGGTGGGACTCTACGAGCAGTACTTC,CATSDSHRVGLYEQYF,few,TRBV24-1,TRBJ2-7,NA
TGTGCCAGCAGCTTAACGGAGAGCTCCTACAATGAGCAGTTCTTC,CASSLTESSYNEQFF,many,TRBV7-8,TRBJ2-1,NA